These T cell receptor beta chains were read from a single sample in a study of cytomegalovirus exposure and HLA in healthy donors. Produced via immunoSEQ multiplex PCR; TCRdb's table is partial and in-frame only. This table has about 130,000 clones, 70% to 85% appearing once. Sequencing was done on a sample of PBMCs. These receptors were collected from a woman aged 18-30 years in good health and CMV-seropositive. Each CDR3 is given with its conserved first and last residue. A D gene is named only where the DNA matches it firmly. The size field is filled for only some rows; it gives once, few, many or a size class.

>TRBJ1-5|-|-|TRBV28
TGTGCCAGCAGTCCTACTGACAGATCCGATCAGCCCCAGCATTTT
CASSPTDRSDQPQHF
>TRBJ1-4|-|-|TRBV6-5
TGTGCCAGCAGTTACTCGACAGGTCGAGCTAATGAAAAACTGTTTTTT
CASSYSTGRANEKLFF
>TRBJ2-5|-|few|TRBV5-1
TGCGCCAGCTACCGAGGAGAGACCCAGTACTTC
CASYRGETQYF
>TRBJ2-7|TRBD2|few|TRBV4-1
TGCGCCAGCAGCCCCGGGACTAGCCCTCAAAGGTCGTCCGAGCAGTACTTC
CASSPGTSPQRSSEQYF
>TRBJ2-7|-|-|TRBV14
TGTGCCAGCAGCCAAGAAGAGGAGACGGTCTCCTACGAGCAGTACTTC
CASSQEEETVSYEQYF
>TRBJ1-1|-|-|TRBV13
TGTGCCAGCAGCCCGACAGTGAACACTGAAGCTTTCTTT
CASSPTVNTEAFF
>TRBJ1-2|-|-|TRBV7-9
TGTTCCAGCAGCTTAGAGAGATGGAACTATGGCTACACCTTC
CSSSLERWNYGYTF
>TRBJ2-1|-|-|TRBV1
TGCACCAGCAGCCATAGTGCCAGGGCGAGCTCCTACAATGAGCAGTTCTTC
CTSSHSARASSYNEQFF
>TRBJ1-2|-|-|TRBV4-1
TGCGCCAGCAGCCAGTCGGACAGTTTCCTCTATGGCTACACCTTC
CASSQSDSFLYGYTF
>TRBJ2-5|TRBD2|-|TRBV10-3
TGTGCCATCAGTGATCTAACTAGCGTAAACCAAGAGACCCAGTACTTC
CAISDLTSVNQETQYF
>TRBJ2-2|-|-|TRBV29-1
TGCAGCGCCCAGGTGGGGAGGACCGGGGAGCTGTTTTTT
CSAQVGRTGELFF
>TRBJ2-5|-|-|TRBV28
TGTGCCAGCAGTTTCCGCCGGGAAACGGAGACCCAGTACTTC
CASSFRRETETQYF
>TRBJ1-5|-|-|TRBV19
TGTGCCAGTAGTATAGGCCAGGGTAGCAATCAGCCCCAGCATTTT
CASSIGQGSNQPQHF
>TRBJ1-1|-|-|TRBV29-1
TGCAGCGTCGTTCCACAGGCATACACTGAAGCTTTCTTT
CSVVPQAYTEAFF
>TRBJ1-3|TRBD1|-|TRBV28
TGTGCCAGCAGGTCAGGGGGCTCTGGAAACACCATATATTTT
CASRSGGSGNTIYF
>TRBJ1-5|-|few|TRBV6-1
TGTGCCAGCAGTGAAGTTGGAGGGACTAATCAGCCCCAGCATTTT
CASSEVGGTNQPQHF
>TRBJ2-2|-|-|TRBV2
TGTGCCAGCAGTGAAGCGGGACTGGCCGGGGAGCTGTTTTTT
CASSEAGLAGELFF
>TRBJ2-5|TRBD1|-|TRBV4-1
TGCGCCAGCAGCTCTGGAGACAGGGGGCTAGAGACCCAGTACTTC
CASSSGDRGLETQYF
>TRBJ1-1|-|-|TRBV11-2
TGTGCCAGCAGCCGTCTCAGGCAGAACACTGAAGCTTTCTTT
CASSRLRQNTEAFF
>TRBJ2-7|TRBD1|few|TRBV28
TGTGCCAGCAGCCCTCGGGACAGGGGACAGTACTTC
CASSPRDRGQYF
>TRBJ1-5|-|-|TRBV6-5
TGTGCCAGCGGTAGAGAATCGGGCAATCAGCCCCAGCATTTT
CASGRESGNQPQHF